This T cell receptor (beta chain) came from a study of blood T cell repertoires in COVID-19. Whole-study context: Spain, Italy and the United States supplied samples that represented acute and convalescent COVID-19. T cells, B-cell-depleted T cells, or PBMCs provided the cDNA or gDNA that served as material.

Germline V gene sequence: CDR1 KGHDR, CDR2 SFDVKD. The CDR3 length is 13 residues. Between the trimmed V and J ends, which lost 4 bases and 2 bases, there was a span of 6 bases. As processed by the authors: Reference gene primer amplification yielded estimated nucleated cell counts. The assay was immunoSEQ multiplex PCR, and TCRdb's table has in-frame clones only and misses some. V, J and clone size were drawn from that table, and D and trimming were deduced from the DNA. Of 60,000 to 75,000 clones in the sample, 86% were seen once. The chain joins TRBV24-1 to TRBJ2-3, with D uncertain. The sequencing input was peripheral blood. The sequence came from a woman aged 60-75 years with acute or convalescent COVID-19. This chain's CDR3 is CATSEVATDTQYF. For the CDR3, the DNA is TGTGCCACCAGTGAGGTAGCCACAGATACGCAGTATTTT.